One and the same sample provided the 29 T cell receptor beta chains below, sequenced in a study of cytomegalovirus exposure and HLA in healthy donors. PCR used 60 Vbeta primers and 13 Jbeta primers. Here immunoSEQ multiplex PCR was the method, and the copy in TCRdb shows in-frame clones only, minus some. This repertoire includes roughly 60,000 clones. The material sequenced was PBMCs. The receptor source for this set is a male donor in good health and CMV-seronegative.

The V call is TRBV7-2, the J call TRBJ1-3; 7 nucleotides line up with TRBD1. Germline V gives CDR1 SGHTA, CDR2 FQGNSA. With V trimmed by 0 bases and J by 6 bases, 2 bases remained unmatched. The CDR3 spans 14 residues. CDR3 sequence (DNA): TGTGCCAGCAGCTTAGCCGGGACAGCAAACACCATATATTTT. The encoded protein is CASSLAGTANTIYF.

The chain joins TRBV30 to TRBJ2-1; 12 nucleotides agree with TRBD1. Trimming cost V 6 bases and J 7 bases; bases outside gene matches: 7. The V gene's germline CDR1 is GTSNPN and CDR2 SVGIG (reference sequence). There are 14 residues in the CDR3. CDR3 in DNA: TGTGCCTGCCAACCGGGACAGGGGGCAAATGAGCAGTTCTTC. Amino acids: CACQPGQGANEQFF.

The chain employs TRBV7-8 and TRBJ1-4; maybe TRBD1 (5 bases). The CDR3 has 17 amino acids. Germline CDR1 reads SGHVS; CDR2 reads FQNEAQ. Trimming took 4 bases from V and 4 from J, leaving 19 bases between them. The CDR3, as DNA: TGTGCCAGCAGCTCGTTAACAGGTTCCCAGGGTAATGAAAAACTGTTTTTT. Translated, it gives CASSSLTGSQGNEKLFF.

As to this clone: This CDR3 is also generated by other DNA sequences in the sample. CDR3 region: CASSEPNLYRGMGYEQYF. The CDR3 nucleotides are TGTGCCAGCAGTGAACCAAACCTTTACAGGGGGATGGGCTACGAGCAGTACTTC. The chain links TRBV25-1 to TRBJ2-7, with 8 nucleotides matching TRBD1. CDR1 is MGHDK and CDR2 is SYGVNS in the germline V gene. Losses at the gene ends were 2 bases for V and 3 bases for J; bases not matched to a gene: 15. The CDR3 totals 18 residues.

The V gene is TRBV4-1, the J gene TRBJ2-1, with D possibly being TRBD2 (6 bases). Trimming removed 1 base from V and 5 bases from J, with 15 bases in between. Germline-derived CDR1 and CDR2 are MGHRA and YSYEKL. The CDR3 length is 16 residues. In DNA, the CDR3 is TGCGCCAGCAGCCAAGGGACTACCCGGCCCGACAATGAGCAGTTCTTC. Translated: CASSQGTTRPDNEQFF.

This rearrangement joins TRBV7-2 to TRBJ2-7, with 9 bases aligning to TRBD1. V was clipped by 0 bases and J by 5 bases; unmatched bases: 8. CDR3 size: 16 residues. From germline, CDR1 is SGHTA and CDR2 FQGNSA. The CDR3 region is CASSLAFGTGYNEQYF. In nucleotides, the CDR3 is TGTGCCAGCAGCTTAGCGTTTGGGACAGGGTACAACGAGCAGTACTTC.

J is TRBJ2-7 and V is TRBV9; 12 bases agree with TRBD2. With V trimmed by 2 bases and J by 5 bases, 2 bases remained unmatched. Germline V gene sequence: CDR1 SGDLS, CDR2 YYNGEE. The CDR3 is 14 amino acids. The CDR3 DNA reads as TGTGCCAGCAGCGTCGGGACTAGCGGGCACGAGCAGTACTTC. This encodes CASSVGTSGHEQYF.

The V gene is TRBV11-1, the J gene TRBJ1-4; D unclear. This CDR3 has 14 amino acids. V dropped 5 bases and J dropped 8 bases, with 15 bases sitting between them. Germline assignment: CDR1 SGHAT and CDR2 FQDESV (reference sequence). Here the CDR3 reads CASSTRGGDEKLFF. CDR3 nucleotide sequence: TGTGCCAGCAGCACACGGGGAGGTGACGAAAAACTGTTTTTT.

The V call is TRBV5-5, the J call TRBJ1-1; D perhaps matches TRBD1 (5 bases). Germline V gene data show CDR1 as SGHKS and CDR2 as YYEKEE (reference sequence). CDR3 length: 13 residues. V gave up 0 bases and J gave up 4 bases, with 7 bases separating them. CDR3 amino acids: CASSLVQVTEAFF. The CDR3 DNA follows: TGTGCCAGCAGCTTGGTACAGGTCACTGAAGCTTTCTTT.

The rearrangement links TRBV7-8 to TRBJ2-3; 9 bases agree with TRBD2. V was clipped by 2 bases and J by 0 bases; unmatched bases: 6. CDR1 is SGHVS and CDR2 is FQNEAQ in the germline V gene. The length of the CDR3 is 17 residues. The CDR3 DNA follows: TGTGCCAGCAGCTTATCCCCTAGCGGGACTAGCACAGATACGCAGTATTTT. This translates into CASSLSPSGTSTDTQYF.

Comment on this clone: The junction and the germline gene differ at one end; a read error may be behind it. The chain uses TRBV6-6 and TRBJ1-5; D unclear. The CDR3 consists of 11 residues. Germline CDR1 and CDR2: MNHNY and SVGAGI (reference sequence). Here the CDR3 reads CARSSGQPQHF. CDR3 in DNA: TGTGCCAGAAGTTCAGGTCAGCCCCAGCATTTT.

This rearrangement joins TRBV6-6 to TRBJ1-1; 7 nucleotides line up with TRBD1. The CDR3 runs to 13 residues. CDR1 and CDR2 (germline): MNHNY, SVGAGI (reference sequence). V was pared by 6 bases and J by 6 bases, with 7 bases of the junction left unmatched. DNA of the CDR3: TGTGCCAGCAGATCCCAGGGGGAAGCTGAAGCTTTCTTT. Translating gives CASRSQGEAEAFF.

V gene TRBV5-4 combines with J gene TRBJ1-1, with D uncertain. The CDR3 is 12 residues long. V was trimmed by 2 bases and J by 4 bases, leaving 6 bases between them. Germline CDR1 and CDR2: SGHNT and YYREEE (reference sequence). Here the CDR3 DNA reads TGTGCCAGCAGCTTTGGCGGCACTGAAGCTTTCTTT. Translation: CASSFGGTEAFF. Complete variable domain (other parts from reference TRBV5-4 and TRBJ1-1): ETGVTQSPTHLIKTRGQQVTLRCSSQSGHNTVSWYQQALGQGPQFIFQYYREEENGRGNFPPRFSGLQFPNYSSELNVNALELDDSALYLCASSFGGTEAFFGQGTRLTVV.

J is TRBJ1-5 and V is TRBV28, with a weak D call TRBD1 (6 bases). CDR3 length: 13 residues. V lost 5 bases and J lost 8, with 13 bases in between. In germline, CDR1 is MDHEN, CDR2 SYDVKM. The CDR3 DNA is TGTGCCAGCAGTGGGGGCTTTTGGGAGCCCCAGCATTTT. It translates to CASSGGFWEPQHF.

As to this clone: Distinct nucleotide sequences in the sample also encode this CDR3. The chain has TRBV10-3 and TRBJ1-2; 7 bases line up with TRBD1. V was pared by 5 bases and J by 8 bases, with 14 bases of the junction left unmatched. The CDR3 is 15 amino acids. Germline CDR1 is ENHRY and CDR2 is SYGVKD. CDR3 protein: CAISTYSGTVEGYTF. In DNA, the CDR3 is TGTGCCATCAGTACGTATTCCGGGACAGTGGAAGGCTACACCTTC.

The genes are TRBV7-2 and TRBJ2-7, with D hard to call. This CDR3 is built from 13 residues. Germline-derived CDR1 and CDR2 are SGHTA and FQGNSA. V was clipped by 3 bases and J by 0 bases, with 6 bases between them. CDR3: CASSFVVSYEQYF. CDR3 nucleotide sequence: TGTGCCAGCAGCTTCGTCGTCTCCTACGAGCAGTACTTC.

The chain is built from TRBV28 and TRBJ2-7; TRBD1 matches 8 bases. Looked up from germline, CDR1 is MDHEN and CDR2 is SYDVKM. J lost 5 bases, V lost 6 bases, and 9 bases had no gene match. The CDR3 spans 14 residues. The CDR3 is CASSFRTGFHEQYF. The CDR3 bases are TGTGCCAGCAGCTTCCGGACAGGGTTCCACGAGCAGTACTTC.

V and J are TRBV5-4 and TRBJ1-2, with 8 bases fitting TRBD1. The CDR3 has 14 amino acids. Germline CDR1 reads SGHNT; CDR2 reads YYREEE (reference sequence). The V gene end was trimmed by 0 bases and the J gene end by 3 bases; junction bases not matched to a gene: 1. CDR3 bases: TGTGCCAGCAGCTTGGGGACAGGGTACTATGGCTACACCTTC. Its protein product is CASSLGTGYYGYTF.

The chain joins TRBV11-2 to TRBJ2-5, with 9 bases fitting TRBD2. This CDR3 contains 15 residues. Losses at the gene ends were 0 bases for V and 2 bases for J; bases not matched to a gene: 1. Germline V gene sequence: CDR1 SGHAT, CDR2 FQNNGV. The CDR3 region has the DNA TGTGCCAGCAGCTTAGATGCGGGGGGGCAAGAGACCCAGTACTTC. As protein: CASSLDAGGQETQYF.

CDR3 DNA: TGTGCCAGCAGCCGGACTAGCGGGGGGGGCACGCAGTATTTT. It translates to CASSRTSGGGTQYF. The genes are TRBV7-3 and TRBJ2-3; 15 positions agree with TRBD2. The J segment lost 9 bases and the V segment lost 5 bases, leaving 3 bases of the junction unmatched. Germline CDR1 reads SGHTA; CDR2 reads FQGTGA. This CDR3 is built from 14 residues. Together with reference TRBV7-3 and TRBJ2-3, the CDR3 gives the full variable domain: GAGVSQTPSNKVTEKGKYVELRCDPISGHTALYWYRQSLGQGPEFLIYFQGTGAADDSGLPNDRFFAVRPEGSVSTLKIQRTERGDSAVYLCASSRTSGGGTQYFGPGTRLTVL.

The chain recombines TRBV4-1 with TRBJ2-3; D might be TRBD2 (6 bases). Looked up from germline, CDR1 is MGHRA and CDR2 is YSYEKL. V was shortened by 1 base and J by 1 base, with 12 bases between the two germline ends. The CDR3 totals 16 residues. Here the CDR3 DNA reads TGCGCCAGCAGCCAAGCCGGGGCGGGGCGCACAGATACGCAGTATTTT. Translated, it gives CASSQAGAGRTDTQYF.

The J gene is TRBJ2-2, the V gene TRBV6-1, with TRBD1 identical over 8 bases. Germline V gene lookup returns CDR1 MNHNS and CDR2 SASEGT. V was pared by 7 bases and J by 3 bases, with 4 bases of the junction left unmatched. The CDR3 length is 14 residues. The CDR3 loop reads CASIGQGYTGELFF. The CDR3 DNA is TGTGCCAGCATCGGACAGGGTTACACCGGGGAGCTGTTTTTT.

The chain has TRBV9 and TRBJ2-3; 14 bases match TRBD2. The germline V gene has CDR1 SGDLS and CDR2 YYNGEE. Trimming removed 1 base from V and 0 bases from J; junction bases left unmatched: 10. CDR3 length: 20 amino acids. CDR3 sequence: CASSVRVGTSGSTSTDTQYF. CDR3 bases: TGTGCCAGCAGCGTAAGGGTTGGGACTAGCGGGAGCACTAGCACAGATACGCAGTATTTT.

CDR3 loop: CASRAQGSYEQYF. The CDR3 DNA reads TGTGCCAGCAGGGCACAGGGAAGCTACGAGCAGTACTTC. The V gene is TRBV28, the J gene TRBJ2-7; D is perhaps TRBD1 (6 bases). The V end was cut by 6 bases, the J end by 3 bases, with 12 bases between. CDR3 length: 13 residues. Germline loops: CDR1 MDHEN, CDR2 SYDVKM. Drawing the rest from reference TRBV28 and TRBJ2-7, the complete variable domain is DVKVTQSSRYLVKRTGEKVFLECVQDMDHENMFWYRQDPGLGLRLIYFSYDVKMKEKGDIPEGYSVSREKKERFSLILESASTNQTSMYLCASRAQGSYEQYFGPGTRLTVT.

The CDR3, as DNA: TGTGCCAGCAGTGAACCCGGGGGGACTAATGAAAAACTGTTTTTT. This encodes CASSEPGGTNEKLFF. The chain combines TRBV6-1 with TRBJ1-4, with D perhaps TRBD1 (5 bases). Germline V CDR1 and CDR2: MNHNS, SASEGT. V lost 2 bases and J lost 2, with 9 bases in between. The CDR3 runs to 15 residues.

As concerns this clone: An end of the junction does not agree with germline; a read error may underlie this. The V gene is TRBV18, the J gene TRBJ2-1; possible D gene TRBD2, 5 bases. The CDR3 has 16 amino acids. Germline values: CDR1 KGHSH, CDR2 LQKENI. CDR3: CASSPRESSSDNEQFF. DNA of the CDR3: TGTGCCAGCTCACCACGGGAGTCTAGCTCCGACAATGAGCAGTTCTTC.

CDR3 nucleotides: TGTGCCAGCTCACCAAGCAGGGGCTACGAGCAGTACTTC. Translated, it gives CASSPSRGYEQYF. The gene calls are TRBV18 and TRBJ2-7; tentatively, D is TRBD1 (6 bases). In germline, CDR1 is KGHSH, CDR2 LQKENI. This CDR3 comprises 13 residues. V lost 2 bases to trimming and J lost 3 bases, with 8 bases between them.

V and J are TRBV28 and TRBJ2-1; D perhaps matches TRBD1 (6 bases). Germline CDR1 is MDHEN and CDR2 is SYDVKM. Trimming removed 6 bases from V and 5 bases from J, with 20 bases in between. The CDR3 has 16 residues. CDR3 protein: CASRSSSGTTDNEQFF. The CDR3 region has the DNA TGTGCCAGCAGGTCCTCTTCCGGGACAACCGACAATGAGCAGTTCTTC.

This chain links TRBV7-3 with TRBJ2-1, with 12 bases fitting TRBD2. This CDR3 comprises 17 residues. With V trimmed by 5 bases and J by 5 bases, 10 bases remained unmatched. Looked up from germline, CDR1 is SGHTA and CDR2 is FQGTGA. CDR3 DNA: TGTGCCAGCAGCCCCAACCCTAGCGGGGGGGCAGACAATGAGCAGTTCTTC. It codes for CASSPNPSGGADNEQFF.